The sequence of this T cell receptor (beta chain) was determined in a study of CD8 T cells in Susac syndrome. RNA amounts of roughly 0.5 to 1 ug underwent reverse transcription with random hexamers. TCRdb passed the immunoSEQ multiplex PCR reads through MiXCR, listing each CDR3 protein once. The sample has 140,000 to 150,000 distinct CDR3 sequences, 90% to 97% seen once. CDR1 SNHLY and CDR2 FYNNEI come from the germline V gene. The CDR3 loop spans 12 amino acids. Deletions cut 7 bases from V and 4 bases from J, with 10 bases between. The CD8+ and CD4+ T cells were isolated magnetically using a negative isolation approach, whereas the TEMRA cells were enriched by FACS.

Sequencing was performed on CD4+ T cells from PBMCs. The source of this sequence is a human donor with Susac syndrome. V and J are TRBV2 and TRBJ2-5; D call uncertain. Here the CDR3 reads CASKASPETQYF. DNA of the CDR3: TGTGCCAGCAAGGCTTCCCCAGAGACCCAGTACTTC.